This passage covers 16 T cell receptor beta chains from one sample sequenced in a study of cytomegalovirus exposure and HLA in healthy donors. The PCR used 60 Vbeta and 13 Jbeta primers. Repertoires were generated with immunoSEQ multiplex PCR, while TCRdb's copy carries only in-frame clones and drops some. The repertoire table contains fewer than 85,000 clones. Sequencing input: PBMCs. These receptors all come from a man aged 25-40 years in good health and CMV-seronegative.

This chain uses TRBV28 with TRBJ1-2; tentative D call: TRBD1 (6 bases). Germline assignment: CDR1 MDHEN and CDR2 SYDVKM. The CDR3 totals 13 residues. Trimming shortened V by 5 bases and J by 6 bases, and 13 bases separated the two germline ends. CDR3 residues: CASSPRTVDGYTF. Here the CDR3 DNA reads TGTGCCAGCAGTCCACGGACAGTCGATGGCTACACCTTC.

This chain connects TRBV5-1 to TRBJ2-5, with 7 bases aligning to TRBD2. The CDR3 runs to 14 residues. V lost 4 bases, J lost 5 bases, and 8 bases stayed unmatched. The germline V gene encodes CDR1 SGHRS and CDR2 YFSETQ. The CDR3 bases are TGCGCCAGCAGCCCTAGCGGCCTCAGTGAGACCCAGTACTTC. As protein: CASSPSGLSETQYF. Filled out from reference TRBV5-1 and TRBJ2-5, the complete variable domain reads KAGVTQTPRYLIKTRGQQVTLSCSPISGHRSVSWYQQTPGQGLQFLFEYFSETQRNKGNFPGRFSGRQFSNSRSEMNVSTLELGDSALYLCASSPSGLSETQYFGPGTRLLVL.

This chain joins TRBV19 and TRBJ1-4; possibly TRBD1 for D (6 bases). V was trimmed by 3 bases and J by 6 bases, leaving 14 bases between them. CDR3 size: 15 residues. Germline CDR1 reads LNHDA; CDR2 reads SQIVND (reference sequence). The CDR3 DNA reads TGTGCCAGTAGTATCCTACAGGGTTTAGATGAAAAACTGTTTTTT. Protein product: CASSILQGLDEKLFF.

The rearrangement joins TRBV11-2 to TRBJ2-7; 12 bases are shared with TRBD2. This CDR3 contains 15 residues. The germline V gene encodes CDR1 SGHAT and CDR2 FQNNGV. The junction had 11 bases not matched to a gene; V was cut back by 6 bases and J by 8 bases. The CDR3: CASRSSSGGATKQYF. CDR3 DNA sequence: TGTGCCAGCAGATCATCTAGCGGGGGGGCCACAAAGCAGTACTTC.

V gene TRBV6-5 combines with J gene TRBJ2-7; TRBD2 aligns across 8 bases. The V gene end was trimmed by 6 bases and the J gene end by 3 bases; junction bases not matched to a gene: 7. Germline values: CDR1 MNHEY, CDR2 SVGAGI. This CDR3 spans 14 amino acids. CDR3: CASSVAGSYYEQYF. The CDR3 region has the DNA TGTGCCAGCAGCGTAGCGGGGAGCTACTACGAGCAGTACTTC.

V and J are TRBV4-2 and TRBJ2-5; 9 bases align to TRBD2. The length of the CDR3 is 15 residues. Germline assignment: CDR1 LGHNA and CDR2 YNFKEQ. The V segment lost 4 bases and the J segment 4 bases; nucleotides outside the gene matches: 7. The CDR3 loop reads CASSLGAAGGETQYF. CDR3 DNA: TGTGCCAGCAGCCTGGGGGCAGCGGGGGGAGAGACCCAGTACTTC.

The J gene is TRBJ2-1, the V gene TRBV6-6, with 10 bases identical to TRBD1. Germline CDR1 is MNHNY and CDR2 is SVGAGI (reference sequence). V was pared by 6 bases and J by 4 bases, with 6 bases of the junction left unmatched. The CDR3 sequence is 15 residues long. The CDR3 DNA sequence: TGTGCCAGCAGATACACGGGACAGGGGTACAATGAGCAGTTCTTC. It is translated as CASRYTGQGYNEQFF.

The chain uses TRBV10-3 and TRBJ2-2, with 8 bases lining up with TRBD2. With 0 bases clipped from V and 3 bases from J, the junction kept 3 bases outside the gene matches. The CDR3 loop spans 16 amino acids. Germline V gene sequence: CDR1 ENHRY, CDR2 SYGVKD. CDR3 residues: CAISESAGGDTGELFF. The DNA for the CDR3 is TGTGCCATCAGTGAGTCTGCCGGGGGGGACACCGGGGAGCTGTTTTTT.

The V gene is TRBV5-1, the J gene TRBJ2-5; D may be TRBD2 (6 bases). Germline loops: CDR1 SGHRS, CDR2 YFSETQ. The CDR3 is 14 amino acids. Trimming took off 0 bases at V and 5 bases at J, with 11 bases between the two ends. The CDR3 here is CASSLEGRRETQYF. Here the CDR3 DNA reads TGCGCCAGCAGCTTGGAAGGGAGGAGGGAGACCCAGTACTTC. The whole variable domain, filled in from reference TRBV5-1 and TRBJ2-5, reads KAGVTQTPRYLIKTRGQQVTLSCSPISGHRSVSWYQQTPGQGLQFLFEYFSETQRNKGNFPGRFSGRQFSNSRSEMNVSTLELGDSALYLCASSLEGRRETQYFGPGTRLLVL.

V and J are TRBV4-2 and TRBJ2-2; D ambiguous. Looked up from germline, CDR1 is LGHNA and CDR2 is YNFKEQ. V shed 1 base and J shed 9 bases, with 9 bases lying between them. This CDR3 is 13 amino acids long. The CDR3 bases are TGTGCCAGCAGCCAAGCGAGTCGCCGGGAGCTGTTTTTT. It yields the protein CASSQASRRELFF.

This chain joins TRBV4-2 and TRBJ2-7; 7 bases agree with TRBD1. This CDR3 region has 16 residues. J gave up 0 bases and V 4 bases, and 9 bases lay outside the gene matches. Germline assignment: CDR1 LGHNA and CDR2 YNFKEQ. CDR3 sequence reads: CASSREGQLSSYEQYF. The CDR3 region has the DNA TGTGCCAGCAGCCGAGAGGGACAGCTAAGCTCCTACGAGCAGTACTTC.

The gene calls are TRBV9 and TRBJ2-7, with 11 bases matching TRBD2. The length of the CDR3 is 15 residues. The V gene's germline CDR1 is SGDLS and CDR2 YYNGEE. The V and J ends lost 3 bases and 3 bases, in that order; junction bases with no gene match: 5. The CDR3 loop reads CASSGAGTSGYEQYF. The DNA of the CDR3 is TGTGCCAGCAGCGGAGCCGGGACTAGCGGCTACGAGCAGTACTTC.

J is TRBJ2-3 and V is TRBV11-3; 16 bases map to TRBD2. CDR3 length equals 16 residues. Per the germline V gene, CDR1 is SGHNT and CDR2 is YENEEA. J gave up 7 bases and V 5 bases, and 6 bases lay outside the gene matches. CDR3 DNA sequence: TGTGCCAGCAGCAGAATGGGACTAGCGGGAGGGTATACGCAGTATTTT. Translating gives CASSRMGLAGGYTQYF.

The chain links TRBV19 to TRBJ1-1, with 9 bases matching TRBD1. The V segment lost 4 bases and the J segment 3 bases; nucleotides outside the gene matches: 6. This CDR3 is 15 amino acids long. The germline V gene encodes CDR1 LNHDA and CDR2 SQIVND (reference sequence). The CDR3 DNA reads TGTGCCAGTAGTACCCGACAGGGGGTCTACACTGAAGCTTTCTTT. Protein product: CASSTRQGVYTEAFF.

The chain couples TRBV5-6 to TRBJ1-3, with TRBD1 as a possible D gene (6 bases). V shed 3 bases and J shed 6 bases, with 16 bases lying between them. The germline V gene encodes CDR1 SGHDT and CDR2 YYEEEE. The CDR3 is 15 amino acids. The DNA of the CDR3 is TGTGCCAGCAGCTCCACAGGGTTGAGAGAAAACACCATATATTTT. Translating gives CASSSTGLRENTIYF.

This chain connects TRBV15 to TRBJ2-7; 8 nucleotides align to TRBD1. The CDR3 consists of 13 residues. V was pared by 2 bases and J by 6 bases, with 3 bases of the junction left unmatched. Germline V gene sequence: CDR1 LNHNV, CDR2 YYDKDF (reference sequence). As DNA, the CDR3 is TGTGCCACCAGCAGAAGACAGGGGCGCGAGCAGTACTTC. It specifies CATSRRQGREQYF.